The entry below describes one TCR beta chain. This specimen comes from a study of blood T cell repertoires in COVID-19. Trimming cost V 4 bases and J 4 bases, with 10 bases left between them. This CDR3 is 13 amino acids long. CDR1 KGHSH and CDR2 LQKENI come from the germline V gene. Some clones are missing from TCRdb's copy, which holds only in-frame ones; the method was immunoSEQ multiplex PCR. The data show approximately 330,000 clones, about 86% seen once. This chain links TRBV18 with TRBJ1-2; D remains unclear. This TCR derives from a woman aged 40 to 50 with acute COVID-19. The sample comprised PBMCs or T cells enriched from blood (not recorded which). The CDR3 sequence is CASSREEVYGYTF. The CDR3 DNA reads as TGTGCCAGCTCACGAGAGGAGGTCTATGGCTACACCTTC. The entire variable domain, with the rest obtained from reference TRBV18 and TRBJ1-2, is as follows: NAGVMQNPRHLVRRRGQEARLRCSPMKGHSHVYWYRQLPEEGLKFMVYLQKENIIDESGMPKERFSAEFPKEGPSILRIQQVVRGDSAAYFCASSREEVYGYTFGSGTRLTVV.